These 10 T cell receptor beta chains originate from one sample sequenced in a study of cytomegalovirus exposure and HLA in healthy donors. This PCR relied on a set of 60 Vbeta primers and 13 Jbeta primers. Produced via immunoSEQ multiplex PCR; TCRdb's table is partial and in-frame only. In the table there are some 130,000 clones, 70% to 80% of which are singletons. Material: PBMCs. The receptor set was obtained from a man in his late teens or twenties in good health and CMV-seronegative.

The chain uses TRBV7-2 and TRBJ2-3; 8 bases match TRBD2. Germline CDR1 reads SGHTA; CDR2 reads FQGNSA. After removal of 5 bases from V and 14 bases from J, the junction contained 9 bases not matched to a gene. The CDR3 is 12 amino acids. In DNA, the CDR3 is TGTGCCAGCAGCCGCCAGCGGGAGCTTTGGTATTTT. Protein product: CASSRQRELWYF.

The V and J genes are TRBV30 and TRBJ1-1, with 9 bases matching TRBD1. The CDR3 totals 16 residues. The V segment lost 1 base and the J segment 4 bases; nucleotides outside the gene matches: 10. Germline V gives CDR1 GTSNPN, CDR2 SVGIG (reference sequence). Here the CDR3 reads CAWSAIGGQGGTEAFF. The CDR3 DNA is TGTGCCTGGAGTGCCATAGGGGGACAGGGCGGCACTGAAGCTTTCTTT.

The gene calls are TRBV5-4 and TRBJ1-6, with D perhaps TRBD1 (6 bases). CDR1 SGHNT and CDR2 YYREEE come from the germline V gene (reference sequence). This CDR3 comprises 14 residues. Trimming stripped 4 bases from V and 8 bases from J, with 13 bases between. The DNA for the CDR3 is TGTGCCAGCAGCCCCCAGGGGTTGGATTCACCCCTCCACTTT. This encodes CASSPQGLDSPLHF. The whole variable domain, remainder taken from reference TRBV5-4 and TRBJ1-6, is ETGVTQSPTHLIKTRGQQVTLRCSSQSGHNTVSWYQQALGQGPQFIFQYYREEENGRGNFPPRFSGLQFPNYSSELNVNALELDDSALYLCASSPQGLDSPLHFGNGTRLTVT.

The V gene is TRBV28, the J gene TRBJ2-1; 10 nucleotides line up with TRBD2. The V gene end was trimmed by 5 bases and the J gene end by 8 bases; junction bases not matched to a gene: 3. CDR1 is MDHEN, CDR2 SYDVKM, per germline. The CDR3 runs 13 residues. CDR3 bases: TGTGCCAGCAGTATCAGCGGGAGGGATGAGCAGTTCTTC. It translates to CASSISGRDEQFF.

V is TRBV27 and J is TRBJ2-7; weak D call: TRBD1 (6 bases). V dropped 5 bases and J dropped 3 bases, with 20 bases sitting between them. The CDR3 runs 16 residues. CDR1 is MNHEY, CDR2 SMNVEV, per germline (reference sequence). This chain's CDR3 is CASSPRTALLYYEQYF. The CDR3 bases are TGTGCCAGCAGTCCCCGGACAGCCTTACTTTACTACGAGCAGTACTTC.

This clone has more than one count but fewer than ten. The V gene is TRBV23-1, the J gene TRBJ1-5; D is unresolved. TRBV23-1 is filed as an ORF, its function uncertain. The length of the CDR3 is 17 residues. The germline V and J ends were trimmed by 10 bases and 7 bases, with 29 bases remaining between them. The CDR3: CAIRQTKLKIVVQPQHF. CDR3 nucleotides: TGCGCCATTAGACAAACAAAGTTAAAAATCGTGGTACAGCCCCAGCATTTT.

This clone showed up just once. The gene calls are TRBV6-6 and TRBJ1-4; TRBD1 aligns across 8 bases. Germline CDR1 reads MNHNY; CDR2 reads SVGAGI (reference sequence). V trimming: 6 bases; J trimming: 8 bases; junction bases outside the gene matches: 8. The CDR3 consists of 14 residues. CDR3 in DNA: TGTGCCAGCAGCCTACAGGGGGTTGGAGAAAAACTGTTTTTT. Translating gives CASSLQGVGEKLFF.

The chain employs TRBV2 and TRBJ1-2, with TRBD1 identical over 10 bases. This CDR3 is built from 17 residues. V gave up 3 bases and J gave up 1 base; unmatched junction bases: 8. Germline-derived CDR1 and CDR2 are SNHLY and FYNNEI. The CDR3 region has the DNA TGTGCCAGCAGTGATTCCGGGACAGGGGAATTTAACTATGGCTACACCTTC. Its translation is CASSDSGTGEFNYGYTF.

V usage is TRBV7-3 and J usage is TRBJ1-1; D uncertain. The length of the CDR3 is 13 residues. Germline V lookup: CDR1 SGHTA, CDR2 FQGTGA. V shed 4 bases and J shed 1 base, with 7 bases lying between them. The CDR3 DNA follows: TGTGCCAGCAGCTCGGCAGGGAACACTGAAGCTTTCTTT. Translated, it gives CASSSAGNTEAFF.

J is TRBJ1-6 and V is TRBV28, with D perhaps matching TRBD1 (6 bases). V was clipped by 6 bases and J by 9 bases, with 21 bases between them. The germline V gene has CDR1 MDHEN and CDR2 SYDVKM. The CDR3 totals 16 residues. The CDR3 DNA sequence: TGTGCCAGCAGAGAAAGCGTAGGACAGAGTACTTCACCCCTCCACTTT. This translates into CASRESVGQSTSPLHF.